These T cell receptor beta chains were read from a single sample in a study of human T cells and chemical hapten exposure. TCRdb re-called the RACE reads with MiXCR, one entry per CDR3 protein. Of 300,000 to 400,000 distinct CDR3 sequences in the sample, less than 6.5% are singletons; the top ten hold 2.5% to 3%. Material: whole blood, obtained in connection with sensitization to the hapten diphenylcyclopropenone (DPC). These receptors all come from a woman aged 45-65 years with alopecia areata. Some clones in this sample may be carry-over from other donors' samples. Both conserved end residues are part of each CDR3. The order of the fields is clone size, V gene, D gene, J gene, CDR3 DNA, CDR3 protein. The D gene is left open where the match is weak. Clone size appears in some rows only: once, few, many, or a class for an expanded clone.

clone_size: NA
v_call: TRBV6-1
d_call: NA
j_call: TRBJ1-1
cdr3_nt: TGTGCCAGTACAGCTCACCGATCGGACACTGAAGCTTTCTTT
cdr3_aa: CASTAHRSDTEAFF

clone_size: many
v_call: TRBV7-3
d_call: TRBD1
j_call: TRBJ1-2
cdr3_nt: TGTGCCAGCAGCTTAAACCCGACAGGGAACTATGGCTACACCTTC
cdr3_aa: CASSLNPTGNYGYTF

clone_size: NA
v_call: TRBV29-1
d_call: NA
j_call: TRBJ2-2
cdr3_nt: TGCAGCGTTGTAAGGGAGTCCGGGGAGCTGTTTTTT
cdr3_aa: CSVVRESGELFF

clone_size: many
v_call: TRBV29-1
d_call: NA
j_call: TRBJ2-1
cdr3_nt: TGCAGCGTTGGAGAGGGGAGGAATGAGCAGTTCTTC
cdr3_aa: CSVGEGRNEQFF

clone_size: many
v_call: TRBV7-8
d_call: TRBD2
j_call: TRBJ2-3
cdr3_nt: TGTGCCAGCAGCTTAGCGGCTAGCGGGGGTGTCCGAGATACGCAGTATTTT
cdr3_aa: CASSLAASGGVRDTQYF

clone_size: few
v_call: TRBV6-5
d_call: NA
j_call: TRBJ1-1
cdr3_nt: TGTGCCAGCAGTTACGGGAAGCGGACTGAAGCTTTCTTT
cdr3_aa: CASSYGKRTEAFF

clone_size: few
v_call: TRBV7-2
d_call: TRBD1
j_call: TRBJ1-4
cdr3_nt: TGTGCCAGCAGCTCCGGACAGGGTACAACTAATGAAAAACTGTTTTTT
cdr3_aa: CASSSGQGTTNEKLFF

clone_size: many
v_call: TRBV6-6
d_call: TRBD2
j_call: TRBJ2-5
cdr3_nt: TGTGCCAGCAGTTACTCGGTCGTGGCGGGAGGTCTGGAGACCCAGTACTTC
cdr3_aa: CASSYSVVAGGLETQYF

clone_size: NA
v_call: TRBV12-3/TRBV12-4
d_call: TRBD1
j_call: TRBJ1-3
cdr3_nt: TGTGCCAGCAGTGACAGGGGAAGATCTGGAAACACCATATATTTT
cdr3_aa: CASSDRGRSGNTIYF

clone_size: many
v_call: TRBV28
d_call: TRBD2
j_call: TRBJ2-3
cdr3_nt: TGTGCCAGCAGTCAACTAGCGGGACCACCAGATACGCAGTATTTT
cdr3_aa: CASSQLAGPPDTQYF

clone_size: many
v_call: TRBV9
d_call: TRBD1
j_call: TRBJ2-3
cdr3_nt: TGTGCCAGCAGCGTGGGGACAGATACAGATACGCAGTATTTT
cdr3_aa: CASSVGTDTDTQYF

clone_size: many
v_call: TRBV12-3/TRBV12-4
d_call: NA
j_call: TRBJ2-5
cdr3_nt: TGTGCCAGCAGTTTGCGGGGTGCGAAGACCCAGTACTTC
cdr3_aa: CASSLRGAKTQYF

clone_size: many
v_call: TRBV6-5
d_call: NA
j_call: TRBJ2-7
cdr3_nt: TGTGCCAGCAGTTACGGTTTGGGGGACGAGCAGTACTTC
cdr3_aa: CASSYGLGDEQYF

clone_size: few
v_call: TRBV28
d_call: NA
j_call: TRBJ1-3
cdr3_nt: TGTGCCAGCGGCTACGACCTTAGAAACACCATATATTTT
cdr3_aa: CASGYDLRNTIYF